This record covers a single T cell receptor beta chain. Its antigen is not identified. The entry originates in a study of PD-L1 blockade in urothelial cancer. Turning to the study itself: T cells numbered a median of around 150,000 in the blood samples. The study, taken as a whole, reports: Below-median TCR clonality that was measured in pretreatment blood predicted better survival.

Metastatic or locally advanced urothelial carcinoma was present in the patients. Per patient, between 1 and 8 samples were collected at pretreatment and on-treatment time points. Libraries were prepared by immunoSEQ multiplex PCR; TCRdb keeps only in-frame clonotypes and omits some of them. The sample contains about 51,000 clones, approximately 83% of which appear only once. The CDR3 loop spans 14 amino acids. Deletions cut 0 bases from V and 2 bases from J, with 7 bases between. Germline V CDR1 and CDR2: KGHSH, LQKENI. The sequencing used PBMCs, collected around atezolizumab (anti-PD-L1) treatment. This TCR came from a man in his sixties with urothelial cancer. J is TRBJ2-5 and V is TRBV18; D unresolved. The CDR3: CASSPPSLQETQYF. The CDR3 DNA follows: TGTGCCAGCTCACCACCATCCTTACAAGAGACCCAGTACTTC.